This T cell receptor beta chain is drawn from a study of stem cell transplantation in POMP-related autoinflammatory disease. Overall study: Through one year post-transplant, neutrophils and platelets were 100% of graft donor origin.

Prominent immunodeficiency with autoinflammation defined PRAID. Produced via immunoSEQ multiplex PCR; TCRdb's table is partial and in-frame only. The repertoire holds some 9,400 clones, with about 76% as singletons. This clone was counted only a few times. Sequences were derived from CD4+ T cells from PBMCs, sampled after stem cell transplantation. This TCR came from a human patient with POMP-related autoinflammation and immune dysregulation (PRAID). T cells may partly derive from the graft donor.

The chain's CDR3 is CASSAQREGLDFVEQYF. Here the CDR3 DNA reads TGTGCCAGCAGTGCCCAGCGGGAGGGCCTTGACTTCGTAGAGCAGTACTTC. The chain combines TRBV6-4 with TRBJ2-7, with 10 bases fitting TRBD2. Unmatched junction bases numbered 16, after V lost 4 bases and J lost 7 bases. The CDR3 covers 17 residues. The germline V gene has CDR1 MRHNA and CDR2 SNTAGT.